Listed below are T cell receptor beta chains from one sample, sequenced in a study of blood T cell repertoires in COVID-19. Here immunoSEQ multiplex PCR was the method, and the copy in TCRdb shows in-frame clones only, minus some. The data show about 210,000 clones, 75% to 90% seen once. The sample consisted of PBMCs or T cells enriched from blood (not recorded which). Every receptor here comes from a woman aged 30 to 39 who had been exposed to COVID-19. Both conserved end residues are part of each CDR3. Fields, in order: V gene, D gene, clone size, CDR3 protein. D genes are given only for firm matches. Clone size is not always given. Where it is, it says once, few, many or a class for expanded clones.

v_gene: TRBV30
d_gene: -
abundance: -
CDR3aa: CAWSGHFRGQPQHF

v_gene: TRBV19
d_gene: TRBD1
abundance: -
CDR3aa: CASSNSGTGGVTNEKLFF

v_gene: TRBV19
d_gene: TRBD1
abundance: -
CDR3aa: CASSRDREYEQYF

v_gene: TRBV3-1/TRBV3-2
d_gene: -
abundance: -
CDR3aa: CASSRAYEQYF

v_gene: TRBV10-3
d_gene: -
abundance: few
CDR3aa: CAISPAMNTEAFF

v_gene: TRBV6-5
d_gene: -
abundance: few
CDR3aa: CASSYSARGKAFF

v_gene: TRBV29-1
d_gene: TRBD2
abundance: -
CDR3aa: CSVERRGSSYNEQFF

v_gene: TRBV30
d_gene: TRBD1
abundance: -
CDR3aa: CAWSVLDRDNSPLHF

v_gene: TRBV27
d_gene: TRBD1
abundance: -
CDR3aa: CASSLTGATTNYGYTF

v_gene: TRBV19
d_gene: -
abundance: -
CDR3aa: CASSWQVSSYEQYF

v_gene: TRBV9
d_gene: -
abundance: -
CDR3aa: CASTRAETDTQYF

v_gene: TRBV6-1
d_gene: TRBD1
abundance: -
CDR3aa: CASSEAQGGYGYTF

v_gene: TRBV5-6
d_gene: -
abundance: -
CDR3aa: CASSFNTGKAFF

v_gene: TRBV4-1
d_gene: -
abundance: -
CDR3aa: CASSQGTGDRYEQYF

v_gene: TRBV2
d_gene: -
abundance: -
CDR3aa: CASSEGQYSNQPQHF

v_gene: TRBV24-1
d_gene: -
abundance: -
CDR3aa: CATSAPPGGYTF

v_gene: TRBV27
d_gene: TRBD1
abundance: once
CDR3aa: CASSFNPGQGQETQYF

v_gene: TRBV9
d_gene: TRBD1
abundance: -
CDR3aa: CASSVGGTGAYEQYF